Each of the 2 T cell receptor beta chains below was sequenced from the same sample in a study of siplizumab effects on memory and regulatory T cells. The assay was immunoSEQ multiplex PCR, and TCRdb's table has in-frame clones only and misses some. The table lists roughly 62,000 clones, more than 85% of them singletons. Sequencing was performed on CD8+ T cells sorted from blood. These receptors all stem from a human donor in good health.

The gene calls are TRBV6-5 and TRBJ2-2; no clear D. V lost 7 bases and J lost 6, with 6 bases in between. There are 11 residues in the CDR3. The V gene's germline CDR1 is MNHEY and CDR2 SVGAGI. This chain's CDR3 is CASKGAGELFF. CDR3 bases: TGTGCCAGCAAAGGCGCCGGGGAGCTGTTTTTT.

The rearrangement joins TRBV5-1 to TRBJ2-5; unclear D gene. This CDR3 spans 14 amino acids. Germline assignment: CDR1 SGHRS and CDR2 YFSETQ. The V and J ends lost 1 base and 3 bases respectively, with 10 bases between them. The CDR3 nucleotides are TGCGCCAGCAGCTTGCAGGCAGCCGAAGAGACCCAGTACTTC. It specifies CASSLQAAEETQYF.